Sequencing of this T cell receptor (beta chain) was carried out in a study of liver allograft versus peripheral blood T cells. Study summary: Repertoires of T cell receptors in transplanted livers were compared with recipients' peripheral blood repertoires.

By share, this clonotype counts as medium-sized. Antigen: not known. TCRdb passed the reads through MiXCR, listing each CDR3 protein once. The sample has 3,500 to 4,500 distinct CDR3 sequences, about a sixth seen once; the top ten hold about 18%. Whole-study findings and limits: Repertoires of T cell receptors in liver allografts reportedly differed from peripheral blood repertoires.

The ends were cut back, 1 base at V and 4 bases at J, with 16 bases in the middle. This CDR3 has 17 amino acids. CDR1 is SGHDN, CDR2 FVKESK, per germline. The receptor's source is a human patient who had a liver transplant. Some T cells may be graft donor cells. V and J are TRBV14 and TRBJ1-4, with TRBD1 as a possible D gene (6 bases). For the CDR3, the DNA is TGTGCCAGCAGCCAAGCACGACAGGCCCGTTTTAATGAAAAACTGTTTTTT. Its translation is CASSQARQARFNEKLFF.